This T cell receptor beta chain was captured in a study of technical replicates of blood from four donors. Trimming pared 5 bases from V and 8 bases from J, leaving 19 bases between. CDR1 and CDR2 from the germline V gene are SGHVS and FNYEAQ. CDR3 length: 15 residues. This table comes from immunoSEQ multiplex PCR, and its TCRdb copy is limited to in-frame clones, with some not included. The sample consists of under 100,000 clones, 80% to 90% of them appearing once. The chain couples TRBV7-6 to TRBJ2-1; possible D gene TRBD2, 5 bases. The TCR was taken from a human donor in good health. Some clones in this sample may be carry-over from other donors' samples. Sample: PBMCs. The CDR3 DNA follows: TGTGCCAGCAGCCCCGTCTGGTCCCGGGGAGATGAGCAGTTCTTC. Protein product: CASSPVWSRGDEQFF.